One and the same sample provided the 18 T cell receptor beta chains below, sequenced in a study of PD-1 blockade in classical Hodgkin lymphoma (dated by TCRdb to 2018 to 2020). The time point label for this specimen denotes: cycle 4 day 1 (C4D1), after less than 7 weeks of nivolumab. Every trial patient had relapsed following autologous stem cell transplantation, and prior brentuximab vedotin exposure was what differed among cohorts A, B and C. The method was the immunoSEQ multiplex PCR assay. TCRdb retrieved this table from immuneACCESS and kept in-frame rearrangements only. Not all clones are present; in checked studies, unresolved V genes account for under half, and no reason is known for the remainder. The sample profile shows over 60,000 clones; 91% of them were found once. Of the sample, about 9.4% falls within the top ten clones. Material: peripheral blood mononuclear cells (PBMCs), obtained before the fourth cycle of nivolumab. Source of these receptors: a human donor with classical Hodgkin lymphoma.

The CDR3 reads CASSFRGDEQFF. CDR3 DNA sequence: TGTGCCAGCAGCTTTCGGGGCGATGAGCAGTTCTTC. The rearrangement links TRBV7-6 to TRBJ2-1; D tentatively reads TRBD1 or TRBD2 (5 bases each). The CDR3 contains 12 residues. V dropped 3 bases and J dropped 8 bases, with 8 bases sitting between them. Germline V CDR1 and CDR2: SGHVS, FNYEAQ.

The CDR3 DNA reads TGTGCCAGCAGAATCAGGGGAGCCTACGAGCAGTACTTC. It translates to CASRIRGAYEQYF. The chain uses TRBV6-1 and TRBJ2-7, with TRBD1 as a possible D gene (6 bases). This CDR3 region has 13 residues. CDR1 and CDR2 (germline): MNHNS, SASEGT. V was pared by 6 bases and J by 2 bases, with 11 bases between.

V is TRBV4-2 and J is TRBJ1-4; TRBD1 is a possible D gene (5 bases). V was clipped by 1 base and J by 10 bases, with 16 bases between them. CDR3 length: 15 amino acids. Per the germline V gene, CDR1 is LGHNA and CDR2 is YNFKEQ. The CDR3 region has the DNA TGTGCCAGCAGCCAAGGGGGGACCCCCGCTGGAAAACTGTTTTTT. Translation: CASSQGGTPAGKLFF.

This chain connects TRBV11-2 to TRBJ1-1; 8 nucleotides line up with TRBD1. Looked up from germline, CDR1 is SGHAT and CDR2 is FQNNGV. The CDR3 spans 13 residues. Trimming cost V 3 bases and J 3 bases; bases outside gene matches: 0. CDR3 bases: TGTGCCAGCAGCTTGACAGGGGACACTGAAGCTTTCTTT. Protein product: CASSLTGDTEAFF.

The V call is TRBV29-1, the J call TRBJ2-1; D might be TRBD2 (6 bases). The CDR3 is made up of 13 amino acids. CDR1 is SQVTM, CDR2 ANQGSEA, per germline. Trimming took 5 bases from V and 6 from J, leaving 14 bases between them. In nucleotides, the CDR3 is TGCAGCGTTTTGTGGGGACTGGTCAATGAGCAGTTCTTC. This codes for CSVLWGLVNEQFF.

The chain couples TRBV27 to TRBJ2-5; D not resolved. Trimming cost V 7 bases and J 6 bases, with 6 bases left between them. Germline CDR1 MNHEY, CDR2 SMNVEV (reference sequence). The CDR3 has 10 residues. CDR3 nucleotide sequence: TGTGCCAGCAAAGGACAGACCCAGTACTTC. As protein: CASKGQTQYF.

The chain uses TRBV5-1 and TRBJ2-3; either TRBD1 or TRBD2 may fit D (5 bases each). The CDR3 runs 15 residues. CDR1 is SGHRS and CDR2 is YFSETQ in the germline V gene. With 1 base removed from V and 4 bases from J, the gap between germline ends came to 13 bases. CDR3 region: CASSLQGLGADTQYF. CDR3 DNA: TGCGCCAGCAGCTTGCAGGGTCTGGGGGCAGATACGCAGTATTTT.

The chain uses TRBV11-2 and TRBJ1-6; D not resolved. The CDR3 spans 12 residues. V lost 2 bases, J lost 12 bases, and 8 bases lay in between. Germline CDR1 SGHAT, CDR2 FQNNGV. The CDR3 nucleotides read TGTGCCAGCAGCTTACTAGGCGGACCCCTCCACTTT. Protein sequence: CASSLLGGPLHF.

This clone was seen a single time. CDR3 sequence: CASSLVHWAYEQYF. Written as DNA, the CDR3 is TGCGCCAGCAGCTTGGTCCACTGGGCCTACGAGCAGTACTTC. This rearrangement joins TRBV5-1 to TRBJ2-7; D not resolved. CDR3 length: 14 amino acids. Germline assignment: CDR1 SGHRS and CDR2 YFSETQ. Trimming cost V 0 bases and J 2 bases, with 9 bases left between them.

This clone was seen just once. V usage is TRBV10-3 and J usage is TRBJ2-1; D ambiguous. This CDR3 contains 12 residues. In germline, CDR1 is ENHRY, CDR2 SYGVKD. Trimming took off 11 bases at V and 8 bases at J, with 16 bases between the two ends. CDR3 bases: TGTGCCGCCGGTAGTTTGAGCGATGAGCAGTTCTTC. Its translation is CAAGSLSDEQFF.

The chain joins TRBV27 to TRBJ2-4; D is uncertain. CDR1 and CDR2 from the germline V gene are MNHEY and SMNVEV (reference sequence). CDR3 length equals 15 residues. With 6 bases removed from V and 1 base from J, the gap between germline ends came to 13 bases. The CDR3 DNA reads as TGTGCCAGCAGGAGCCGGAGCGAGGCCAAAAACATTCAGTACTTC. This codes for CASRSRSEAKNIQYF.

This chain uses TRBV5-4 with TRBJ1-2; D not resolved. Germline V gene sequence: CDR1 SGHNT, CDR2 YYREEE (reference sequence). V lost 4 bases, J lost 5 bases, and 15 bases lay in between. The CDR3 covers 14 residues. The CDR3 coding sequence is TGTGCCAGCAGCCGACTACCAGGAGGATATGGCTACACCTTC. Translating it yields CASSRLPGGYGYTF. Full variable domain (remainder filled in from reference TRBV5-4 and TRBJ1-2): ETGVTQSPTHLIKTRGQQVTLRCSSQSGHNTVSWYQQALGQGPQFIFQYYREEENGRGNFPPRFSGLQFPNYSSELNVNALELDDSALYLCASSRLPGGYGYTFGSGTRLTVV.

This clone was detected only a few times. CDR3 sequence reads: CASVWSMGYGYTF. The DNA for the CDR3 is TGTGCCAGCGTATGGTCGATGGGCTATGGCTACACCTTC. The chain has TRBV2 and TRBJ1-2; D unresolved. CDR1 SNHLY and CDR2 FYNNEI come from the germline V gene. The CDR3 runs 13 residues. V lost 8 bases to trimming and J lost 4 bases, with 14 bases between them.

V usage is TRBV7-8 and J usage is TRBJ2-5; D possibly corresponds to TRBD1 (6 bases). Germline lookup yields CDR1 SGHVS and CDR2 FQNEAQ. The CDR3 has 17 residues. Between the trimmed V and J ends, which lost 1 base and 5 bases, there was a span of 20 bases. The CDR3 region has the DNA TGTGCCAGCAGCTTAGTCCGCTCGGGACAAATGGGGGAGACCCAGTACTTC. It encodes CASSLVRSGQMGETQYF.

This chain connects TRBV13 to TRBJ2-1; 12 nucleotides agree with TRBD2. Germline-derived CDR1 and CDR2 are PRHDT and FYEKMQ (reference sequence). The CDR3 is made up of 18 amino acids. Germline trimming cut 1 base from V and 5 bases from J; bases unmatched to any gene: 9. CDR3 sequence: CASSLEPPLAGGDNEQFF. The CDR3 region has the DNA TGTGCCAGCAGCTTAGAACCCCCTCTAGCGGGGGGGGACAATGAGCAGTTCTTC.

The rearrangement links TRBV5-1 to TRBJ1-2; D is ambiguous. Germline V gives CDR1 SGHRS, CDR2 YFSETQ. CDR3 length: 15 residues. V was cut by 1 base and J by 2 bases, with 12 bases left in between. The chain's CDR3 is CASSLTPSTNYGYTF. The CDR3 nucleotides read TGCGCCAGCAGCTTGACCCCCTCGACAAACTATGGCTACACCTTC.

This chain connects TRBV30 to TRBJ2-7; D is undetermined. Germline values: CDR1 GTSNPN, CDR2 SVGIG (reference sequence). The V end lost 0 bases, the J end lost 7 bases, and 7 bases lay between the germline ends. This CDR3 contains 11 residues. In nucleotides, the CDR3 is TGTGCCTGGAGTGTGGGCGGAGAGCAGTACTTC. Protein: CAWSVGGEQYF.

The gene calls are TRBV19 and TRBJ1-2, with D possibly being TRBD1 (5 bases). The germline gives CDR1 LNHDA, CDR2 SQIVND (reference sequence). Trimming pared 6 bases from V and 7 bases from J, leaving 15 bases between. There are 13 residues in the CDR3. The CDR3 DNA reads as TGTGCCAGTAGGTGGGGGGGGTCATCTGGCTACACCTTC. Its translation is CASRWGGSSGYTF.